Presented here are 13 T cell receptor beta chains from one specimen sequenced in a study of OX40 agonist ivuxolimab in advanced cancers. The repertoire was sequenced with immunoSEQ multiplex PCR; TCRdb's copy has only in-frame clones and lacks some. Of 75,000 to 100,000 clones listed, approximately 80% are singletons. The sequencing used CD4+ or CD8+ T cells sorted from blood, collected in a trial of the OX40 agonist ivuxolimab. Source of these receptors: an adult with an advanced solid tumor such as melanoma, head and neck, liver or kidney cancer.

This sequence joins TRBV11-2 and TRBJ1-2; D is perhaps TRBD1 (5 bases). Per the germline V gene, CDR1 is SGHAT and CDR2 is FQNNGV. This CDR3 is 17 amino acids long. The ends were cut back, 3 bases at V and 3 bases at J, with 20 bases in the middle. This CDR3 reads CASSFTPTADDHYGYTF. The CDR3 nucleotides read TGTGCCAGCAGCTTTACCCCGACAGCGGATGATCACTATGGCTACACCTTC.

The CDR3 protein is CASSQDIGRTFGTQYF. The DNA for the CDR3 is TGCGCCAGCAGCCAAGATATTGGCAGGACCTTCGGTACGCAGTATTTT. This chain links TRBV4-1 with TRBJ2-3; D uncertain. CDR3 size: 16 residues. Trimming cost V 0 bases and J 8 bases, with 18 bases left between them. Per the germline V gene, CDR1 is MGHRA and CDR2 is YSYEKL.

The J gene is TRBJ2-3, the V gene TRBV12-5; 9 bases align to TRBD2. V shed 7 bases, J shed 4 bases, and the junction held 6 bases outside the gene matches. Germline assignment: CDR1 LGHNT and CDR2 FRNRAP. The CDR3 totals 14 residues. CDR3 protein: CASAPQRGADTQYF. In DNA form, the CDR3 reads TGTGCTAGTGCCCCCCAGCGGGGGGCAGATACGCAGTATTTT. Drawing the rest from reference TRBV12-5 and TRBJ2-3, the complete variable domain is DARVTQTPRHKVTEMGQEVTMRCQPILGHNTVFWYRQTMMQGLELLAYFRNRAPLDDSGMPKDRFSAEMPDATLATLKIQPSEPRDSAVYFCASAPQRGADTQYFGPGTRLTVL.

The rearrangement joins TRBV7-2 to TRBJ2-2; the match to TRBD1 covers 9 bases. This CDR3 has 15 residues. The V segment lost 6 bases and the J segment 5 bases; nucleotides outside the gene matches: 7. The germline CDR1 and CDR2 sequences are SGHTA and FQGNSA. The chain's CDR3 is CASRTDRGGTGELFF. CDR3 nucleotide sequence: TGTGCCAGCAGAACGGACAGGGGAGGTACCGGGGAGCTGTTTTTT. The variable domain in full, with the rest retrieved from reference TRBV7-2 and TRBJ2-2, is GAGVSQSPSNKVTEKGKDVELRCDPISGHTALYWYRQSLGQGLEFLIYFQGNSAPDKSGLPSDRFSAERTGGSVSTLTIQRTQQEDSAVYLCASRTDRGGTGELFFGEGSRLTVL.

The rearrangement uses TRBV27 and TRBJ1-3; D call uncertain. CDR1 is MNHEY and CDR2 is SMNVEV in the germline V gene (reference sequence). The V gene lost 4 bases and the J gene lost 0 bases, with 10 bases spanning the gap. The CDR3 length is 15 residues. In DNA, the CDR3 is TGTGCCAGCAGTTCCAGAGGGAACTCTGGAAACACCATATATTTT. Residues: CASSSRGNSGNTIYF.

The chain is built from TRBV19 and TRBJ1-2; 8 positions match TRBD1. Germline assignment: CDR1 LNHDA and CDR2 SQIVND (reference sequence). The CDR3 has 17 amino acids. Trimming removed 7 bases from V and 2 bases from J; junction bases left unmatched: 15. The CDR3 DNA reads TGTGCCAGTACCCTAGGGGCCGACAGGGGCCGAAACTATGGCTACACCTTC. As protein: CASTLGADRGRNYGYTF.

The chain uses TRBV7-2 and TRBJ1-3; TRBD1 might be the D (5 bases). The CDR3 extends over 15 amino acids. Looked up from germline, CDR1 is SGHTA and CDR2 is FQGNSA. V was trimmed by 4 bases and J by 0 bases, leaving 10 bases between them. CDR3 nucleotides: TGTGCCAGCAGCTCCGTAGGGGACTCTGGAAACACCATATATTTT. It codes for CASSSVGDSGNTIYF.

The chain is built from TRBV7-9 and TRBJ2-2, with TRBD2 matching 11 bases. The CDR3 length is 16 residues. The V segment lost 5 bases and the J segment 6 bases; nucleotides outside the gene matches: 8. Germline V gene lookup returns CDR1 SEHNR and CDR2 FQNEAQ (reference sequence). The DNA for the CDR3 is TGTGCCAGCAGCGCTACTAGCGGGAGATCCGCCGGGGAGCTGTTTTTT. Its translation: CASSATSGRSAGELFF.

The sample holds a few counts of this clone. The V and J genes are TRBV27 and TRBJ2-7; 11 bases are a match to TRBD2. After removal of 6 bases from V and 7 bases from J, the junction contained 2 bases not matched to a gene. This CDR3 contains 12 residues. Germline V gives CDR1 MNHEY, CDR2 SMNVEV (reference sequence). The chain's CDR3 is CASRRLAGEQYF. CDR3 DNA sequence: TGTGCCAGCAGACGACTAGCGGGGGAGCAGTACTTC.

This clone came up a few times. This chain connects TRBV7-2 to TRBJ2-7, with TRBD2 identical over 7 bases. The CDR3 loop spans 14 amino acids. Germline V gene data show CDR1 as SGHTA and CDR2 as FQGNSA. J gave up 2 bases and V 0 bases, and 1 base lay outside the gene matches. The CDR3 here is CASSLAGGTYEQYF. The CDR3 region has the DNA TGTGCCAGCAGCTTAGCGGGGGGGACCTACGAGCAGTACTTC.

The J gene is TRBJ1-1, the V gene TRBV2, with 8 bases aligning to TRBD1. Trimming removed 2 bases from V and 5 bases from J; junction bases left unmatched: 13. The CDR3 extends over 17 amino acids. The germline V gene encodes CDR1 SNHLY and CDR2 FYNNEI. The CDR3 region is CASSERTGMLFWTEAFF. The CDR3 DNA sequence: TGTGCCAGCAGTGAAAGGACAGGGATGTTGTTCTGGACTGAAGCTTTCTTT.

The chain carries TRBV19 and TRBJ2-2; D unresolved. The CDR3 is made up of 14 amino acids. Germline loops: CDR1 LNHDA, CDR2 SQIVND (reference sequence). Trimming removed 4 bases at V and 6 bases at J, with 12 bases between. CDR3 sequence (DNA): TGTGCCAGTAGTAGTTTAGTAGAATCCGGGGAGCTGTTTTTT. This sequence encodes CASSSLVESGELFF.

CDR3 bases: TGTGCCAGCAGTTTATCGCTAAGGGGGGGTGGGGAGCAGTTCTTC. Protein sequence: CASSLSLRGGGEQFF. This rearrangement joins TRBV27 to TRBJ2-1; TRBD2 might be the D (7 bases). Trimming took 0 bases from V and 10 from J, leaving 16 bases between them. In germline, CDR1 is MNHEY, CDR2 SMNVEV (reference sequence). The CDR3 has 15 amino acids.